This T cell receptor (beta chain) was documented in a study of CD8 T cells in ankylosing spondylitis. Findings of the study overall: Within peripheral blood, clones linked to disease were CD8+ and relatively rare.

This clonotype has only a few counts. The antigen is undetermined. Looked up from germline, CDR1 is MNHEY and CDR2 is SMNVEV (reference sequence). The CDR3 loop spans 20 amino acids. V was cut by 5 bases and J by 0 bases, with 26 bases left in between. Molecular-barcoded quantitative 5'-RACE produced these TCR beta libraries. TCRdb analysed the 5' RACE reads with MiXCR anew, one entry per CDR3 protein. The sample carries about 110,000 distinct CDR3 sequences, under 30% recorded once. Sequencing was performed on synovial fluid, either unsorted or a sorted T cell fraction (not recorded which). The J gene is TRBJ1-5, the V gene TRBV27, with a possible D match to TRBD1 (5 bases). This TCR came from a male donor with ankylosing spondylitis. This CDR3 is CASSPRKTDSYSYSNQPQHF. The DNA for the CDR3 is TGTGCCAGCAGTCCCCGGAAGACCGACAGTTATAGTTATAGCAATCAGCCCCAGCATTTT.